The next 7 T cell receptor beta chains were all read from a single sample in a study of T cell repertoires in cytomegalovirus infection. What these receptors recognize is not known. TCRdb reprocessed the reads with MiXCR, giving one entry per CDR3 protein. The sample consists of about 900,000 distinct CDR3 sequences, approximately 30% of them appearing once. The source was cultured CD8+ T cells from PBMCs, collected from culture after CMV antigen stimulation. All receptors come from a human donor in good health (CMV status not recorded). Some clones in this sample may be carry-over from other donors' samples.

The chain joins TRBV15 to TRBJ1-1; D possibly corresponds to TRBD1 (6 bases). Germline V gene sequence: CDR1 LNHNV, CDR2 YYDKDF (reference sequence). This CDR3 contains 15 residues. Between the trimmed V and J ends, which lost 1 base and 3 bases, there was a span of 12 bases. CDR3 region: CATSRVPTGYTEAFF. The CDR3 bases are TGTGCCACCAGCAGAGTACCTACAGGGTACACTGAAGCTTTCTTT.

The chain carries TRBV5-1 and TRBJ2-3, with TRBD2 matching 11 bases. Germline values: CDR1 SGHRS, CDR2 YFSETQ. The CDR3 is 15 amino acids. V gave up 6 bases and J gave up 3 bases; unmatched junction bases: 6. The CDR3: CASTPGTSGTDTQYF. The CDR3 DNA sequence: TGCGCCAGCACCCCCGGGACTAGCGGAACAGATACGCAGTATTTT.

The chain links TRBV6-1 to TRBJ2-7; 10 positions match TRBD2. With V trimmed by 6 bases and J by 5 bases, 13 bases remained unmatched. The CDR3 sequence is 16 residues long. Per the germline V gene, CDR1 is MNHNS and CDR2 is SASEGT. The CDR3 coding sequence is TGTGCCAGCAGCGGACAGCGGGGGGGCCTCCGGGACGAGCAGTACTTC. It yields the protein CASSGQRGGLRDEQYF.

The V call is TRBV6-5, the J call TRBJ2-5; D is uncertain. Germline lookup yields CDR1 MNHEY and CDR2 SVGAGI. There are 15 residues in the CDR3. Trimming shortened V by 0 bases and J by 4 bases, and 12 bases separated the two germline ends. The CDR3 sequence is CASSYSRERGETQYF. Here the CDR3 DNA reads TGTGCCAGCAGTTACTCGCGCGAGAGAGGAGAGACCCAGTACTTC.

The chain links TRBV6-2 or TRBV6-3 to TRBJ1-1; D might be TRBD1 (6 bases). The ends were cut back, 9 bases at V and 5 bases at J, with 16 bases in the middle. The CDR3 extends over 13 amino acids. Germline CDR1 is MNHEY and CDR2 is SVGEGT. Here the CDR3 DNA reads TGTGCCAGTGCCGCGGGGGCGAGAACTGAAGCTTTCTTT. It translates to CASAAGARTEAFF.

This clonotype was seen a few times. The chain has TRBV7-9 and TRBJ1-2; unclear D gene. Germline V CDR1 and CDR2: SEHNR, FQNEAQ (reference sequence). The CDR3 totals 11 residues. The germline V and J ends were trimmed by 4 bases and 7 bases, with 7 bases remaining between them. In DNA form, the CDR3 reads TGTGCCAGCAGCTCGTCTCTTGGCTACACCTTC. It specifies CASSSSLGYTF.

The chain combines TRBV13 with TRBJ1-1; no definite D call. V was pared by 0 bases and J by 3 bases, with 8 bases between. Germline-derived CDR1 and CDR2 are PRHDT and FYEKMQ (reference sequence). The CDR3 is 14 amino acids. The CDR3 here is CASSLGQAYTEAFF. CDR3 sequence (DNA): TGTGCCAGCAGCTTAGGTCAGGCTTACACTGAAGCTTTCTTT.